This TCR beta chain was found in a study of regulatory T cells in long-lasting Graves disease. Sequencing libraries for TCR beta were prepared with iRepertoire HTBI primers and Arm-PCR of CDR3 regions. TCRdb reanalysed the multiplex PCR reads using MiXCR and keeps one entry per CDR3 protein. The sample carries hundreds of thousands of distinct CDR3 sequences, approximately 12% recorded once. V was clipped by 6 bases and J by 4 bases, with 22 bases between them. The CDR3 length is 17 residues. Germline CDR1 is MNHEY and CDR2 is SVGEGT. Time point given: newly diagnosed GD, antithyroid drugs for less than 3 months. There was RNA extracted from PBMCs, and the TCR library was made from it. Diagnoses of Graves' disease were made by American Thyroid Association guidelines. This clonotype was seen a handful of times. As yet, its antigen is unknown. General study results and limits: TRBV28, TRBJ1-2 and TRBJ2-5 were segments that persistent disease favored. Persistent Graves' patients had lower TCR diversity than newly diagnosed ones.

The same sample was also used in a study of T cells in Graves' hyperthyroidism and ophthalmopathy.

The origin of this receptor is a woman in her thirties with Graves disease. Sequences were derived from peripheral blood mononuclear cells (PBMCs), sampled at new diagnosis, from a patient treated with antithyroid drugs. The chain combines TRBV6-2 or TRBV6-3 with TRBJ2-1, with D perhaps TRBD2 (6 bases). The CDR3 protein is CASSPSPGGRLYNEQFF. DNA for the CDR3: TGTGCCAGCAGCCCTTCCCCCGGGGGACGGTTATACAATGAGCAGTTCTTC.